This T cell receptor (beta chain) was observed in a study of shared clonotypes between healthy human individuals. General study findings and limits: Generation probability values for non-shared clonotypes were lower than those for clonotypes shared by all four donors. Among four donors, roughly 5% of naive CD4 clonotypes were found in common. In the sorted subsets, rarefaction showed sequencing was incomplete despite large depth.

The CD4+ fraction was divided into a CD45RA+ naive subset and a CD45RA-negative memory subset. Here immunoSEQ multiplex PCR was the method, and the copy in TCRdb shows in-frame clones only, minus some. The profile shows around 2.3 million clones, approximately 94% of them singletons. The trim removed 4 bases at V and 3 bases at J, leaving 10 bases unmatched. CDR3 length: 17 residues. Germline values: CDR1 SEHNR, CDR2 FQNEAQ (reference sequence). In the case of this clone: The target antigen is unknown.

The chain employs TRBV7-9 and TRBJ2-3; TRBD1 agrees at 10 bases. The sequencing sample was made of naive CD4+ T cells sorted from blood. Subset here: CD45RA+ positively selected. This sequence was found in a man in his late teens or twenties in good health. The DNA of the CDR3 is TGTGCCAGCAGCTCCGGGACAGGGGTAATGCGGACAGATACGCAGTATTTT. It translates to CASSSGTGVMRTDTQYF.